Listed below are T cell receptor beta chains from one sample, sequenced in a study of T cell repertoires in cytomegalovirus infection. MiXCR, run by TCRdb on the reads, gives a single entry per CDR3 protein. There are about 200,000 distinct CDR3 sequences in the sample; nearly 9.5% occur only once, and roughly 5% lies in the top ten. The sample consisted of PBMCs. These receptors came from a human donor in good health (CMV status not recorded). Some clones in this sample may be carry-over from other donors' samples. Both conserved end residues are part of each CDR3. The D gene is left open where the match is weak. Size is omitted from some rows. Given values are once, few, many or a class for expanded clones.

V gene	D gene	clone size	J gene	CDR3 protein	CDR3 DNA
TRBV12-3/TRBV12-4	TRBD1	few	TRBJ1-4	CASSLIFQGESTKGEKLFF	TGTGCCAGCAGTTTAATATTCCAGGGGGAATCAACTAAGGGTGAAAAACTGTTTTTT
TRBV28	.	few	TRBJ1-1	CASLLGGTEAFF	TGTGCCAGCCTGTTGGGGGGCACTGAAGCTTTCTTT
TRBV7-2	.	many	TRBJ2-3	CASSFSPNPTDTQYF	TGTGCCAGCAGCTTCTCACCGAACCCCACAGATACGCAGTATTTT
TRBV29-1	.	few	TRBJ1-2	CSVEKWQVVEGYTF	TGCAGCGTTGAAAAGTGGCAGGTGGTGGAGGGCTACACCTTC
TRBV5-8	TRBD1	many	TRBJ1-4	CASSVPGTGVRGEKLFF	TGTGCCAGCAGCGTGCCCGGGACAGGGGTGCGGGGTGAAAAACTGTTTTTT
TRBV27	TRBD1	many	TRBJ1-5	CASSPRQGYQPQHF	TGTGCCAGCAGTCCGCGACAGGGGTATCAGCCCCAGCATTTT
TRBV7-8	.	many	TRBJ2-1	CASSLGRGVSVNEQFF	TGTGCCAGCAGCTTAGGGAGGGGGGTAAGCGTCAATGAGCAGTTCTTC
TRBV24-1	TRBD2	.	TRBJ2-2	CATSDLLAGVTGELFF	TGTGCCACCAGTGATTTGCTAGCGGGGGTAACCGGGGAGCTGTTTTTT
TRBV7-9	.	many	TRBJ1-1	CASSDPGSDTEAFF	TGTGCCAGCAGTGACCCTGGTTCGGACACTGAAGCTTTCTTT
TRBV7-2	.	many	TRBJ2-3	CASRKEGRGVGHDTQYF	TGTGCCAGCAGGAAGGAGGGCCGTGGGGTTGGTCACGATACGCAGTATTTT
TRBV29-1	TRBD1	.	TRBJ2-5	CSVEKPGQGAAETQYF	TGCAGCGTTGAGAAACCGGGACAGGGGGCAGCAGAGACCCAGTACTTC
TRBV11-2	.	.	TRBJ2-7	CASSLLQGRNSYEQYF	TGTGCCAGCAGCTTACTTCAGGGGCGTAACTCCTACGAGCAGTACTTC
TRBV6-2/TRBV6-3	TRBD1	many	TRBJ2-7	CASSRTGGAYEQYF	TGTGCCAGCAGCCGGACAGGGGGAGCCTACGAGCAGTACTTC
TRBV2	.	few	TRBJ1-1	CASRTQVVNTEAFF	TGTGCCAGCAGGACACAGGTAGTGAACACTGAAGCTTTCTTT
TRBV20-1	.	few	TRBJ1-6	CSASPPRRNYNSPLHF	TGCAGTGCTAGCCCCCCCAGACGGAACTATAATTCACCCCTCCACTTT
TRBV7-9	.	.	TRBJ2-5	CASIAIRETQYF	TGTGCCAGCATCGCAATCAGAGAGACCCAGTACTTC
TRBV28	TRBD1	many	TRBJ2-7	CASSFGQGPHEQYF	TGTGCCAGCAGTTTTGGACAGGGTCCCCACGAGCAGTACTTC
TRBV24-1	.	.	TRBJ1-1	CATSDWGYTEAFF	TGTGCCACCAGTGACTGGGGATACACTGAAGCTTTCTTT
TRBV25-1	.	.	TRBJ2-1	CASSEYMGSYNEQFF	TGTGCCAGCAGTGAATATATGGGCTCCTACAATGAGCAGTTCTTC
TRBV7-2	TRBD2	many	TRBJ2-1	CASSFGLAGGDEQFF	TGTGCCAGCAGCTTCGGACTAGCGGGAGGAGATGAGCAGTTCTTC
TRBV12-3/TRBV12-4	TRBD1	many	TRBJ2-7	CASSYRDRGRYEQYF	TGTGCCAGCAGTTACCGGGACAGGGGTCGGTACGAGCAGTACTTC
TRBV7-9	TRBD2	many	TRBJ2-2	CASSLILAGEPGELFF	TGTGCCAGCAGCTTAATCCTAGCGGGAGAACCCGGGGAGCTGTTTTTT
TRBV20-1	.	many	TRBJ1-1	CSARSPTGMNTEAFF	TGCAGTGCTAGGTCCCCTACAGGAATGAACACTGAAGCTTTCTTT
TRBV28	.	few	TRBJ2-7	CASSLSRTAGRYEQYF	TGTGCCAGCAGTTTAAGTAGGACGGCAGGGAGATACGAGCAGTACTTC
TRBV28	TRBD1	.	TRBJ1-2	CASSVTGEFGYTF	TGTGCCAGCAGTGTTACAGGGGAGTTCGGCTACACCTTC
TRBV30	.	.	TRBJ2-2	CAWSVGPGELFF	TGTGCCTGGAGTGTGGGGCCCGGGGAGCTGTTTTTT
TRBV7-2	.	many	TRBJ1-1	CASSFTDTEAFF	TGTGCCAGCAGCTTTACAGACACTGAAGCTTTCTTT
TRBV7-2	.	many	TRBJ1-2	CASSIRQVYGYTF	TGTGCCAGCAGCATCCGACAGGTCTATGGCTACACCTTC
TRBV28	.	many	TRBJ1-5	CASRPLGRTFLSNQPQHF	TGTGCCAGCAGACCTTTAGGACGGACTTTCTTAAGCAATCAGCCCCAGCATTTT
TRBV12-3/TRBV12-4	.	.	TRBJ2-7	CASSLGGGGGHEQYF	TGTGCCAGCAGTTTGGGAGGAGGGGGGGGCCACGAGCAGTACTTC
TRBV2	.	few	TRBJ2-7	CASSANRVEQYF	TGTGCCAGCAGTGCCAACCGGGTCGAGCAGTACTTC
TRBV7-6	.	many	TRBJ1-5	CASSLGSGAVPNQPQHF	TGTGCCAGCAGCTTAGGGTCAGGGGCCGTCCCCAATCAGCCCCAGCATTTT
TRBV20-1	.	many	TRBJ2-1	CSAGRTANEQFF	TGCAGTGCTGGTCGGACAGCCAATGAGCAGTTCTTC
TRBV30	.	.	TRBJ2-2	CAWRGHYPNTGELFF	TGTGCCTGGAGAGGACACTACCCGAACACCGGGGAGCTGTTTTTT
TRBV7-2	TRBD1	many	TRBJ1-1	CASSFRDRNTEAFF	TGTGCCAGCAGCTTTCGGGACAGGAACACTGAAGCTTTCTTT
TRBV7-9	.	many	TRBJ1-1	CASNLLGDEAFF	TGTGCCAGCAACCTCTTGGGAGATGAAGCTTTCTTT
TRBV27	.	many	TRBJ1-6	CASSSWSSYNSPLHF	TGTGCCAGCAGTTCCTGGAGCTCCTATAATTCACCCCTCCACTTT
TRBV7-8	TRBD1	many	TRBJ1-3	CASSFLGQSNTIYF	TGTGCCAGCAGCTTCCTGGGACAGTCAAACACCATATATTTT
TRBV4-3	TRBD2	few	TRBJ2-7	CASSLSGRAGYEQYF	TGCGCCAGCAGCCTGAGCGGGAGGGCAGGCTACGAGCAGTACTTC
TRBV28	.	.	TRBJ1-5	CASSPAVARQPQHF	TGTGCCAGCAGTCCAGCGGTAGCTCGTCAGCCCCAGCATTTT
TRBV4-3	.	many	TRBJ1-4	CASSNRLKGEKLFF	TGCGCCAGCAGTAACCGACTGAAGGGAGAAAAACTGTTTTTT